A single sample is the source of the 2 T cell receptor beta chains below, sequenced in a study of regulatory dendritic cells for organ transplantation. Here immunoSEQ multiplex PCR was the method, and the copy in TCRdb shows in-frame clones only, minus some. The table shows some 35,000 clones, with approximately 90% occurring only once. Sequencing used naive CD8+ T cells from blood. Subset denoted: CD45RA+ naive T cells. The receptor set was obtained from a human donor in good health.

The chain couples TRBV19 to TRBJ2-1, with 8 bases that match TRBD2. Per germline, CDR1 LNHDA and CDR2 SQIVND (reference sequence). This CDR3 is built from 15 residues. V was pared by 3 bases and J by 7 bases, with 8 bases of the junction left unmatched. In DNA, the CDR3 is TGTGCCAGTAGTATCCATAGCGGGACGGGGAATGAGCAGTTCTTC. Translated, it gives CASSIHSGTGNEQFF.

This chain joins TRBV15 and TRBJ1-5; TRBD1 is a possible D gene (5 bases). The CDR3 spans 15 residues. The germline V gene has CDR1 LNHNV and CDR2 YYDKDF (reference sequence). Trimming pared 3 bases from V and 4 bases from J, leaving 13 bases between. The CDR3 spells CATSRERQTNQPQHF. CDR3 nucleotide sequence: TGTGCCACCAGCAGGGAACGACAGACAAATCAGCCCCAGCATTTT.